These 21 T cell receptor beta chains were sequenced from one sample in a study of graft-versus-host responses after intestinal transplantation (dated by TCRdb to the early 2020s). The receptor library was made with the immunoSEQ multiplex PCR assay. TCRdb carries this immuneACCESS record with in-frame sequences only. Its versions omit some clonotypes, under half of them owing to an unresolved V gene in the studies checked, with the rest unexplained. This sample holds about 110,000 clones; roughly 95% were observed only once. The ten largest make up about 0.54% of the sample. What these receptors recognize is not known. The sample's time point, from its label and the paper: cells obtained before transplantation from donor or recipient. The sample in question was unstimulated CD8+ T cells sorted from spleen or lymph node cells, obtained before intestinal transplant. Source of these receptors: a human donor who received an intestinal transplant.

This clone was seen once. The V call is TRBV18, the J call TRBJ2-7; TRBD1 matches at 7 bases. V shed 2 bases and J 0 bases; nucleotides not matched to a gene: 13. The V gene's germline CDR1 is KGHSH and CDR2 LQKENI. CDR3 length: 18 residues. CDR3 amino acids: CASSPYGAGGTSSYEQYF. In DNA, the CDR3 is TGTGCCAGCTCACCATACGGGGCAGGGGGAACGAGCTCCTACGAGCAGTACTTC. The whole variable domain, filled in from reference TRBV18 and TRBJ2-7, reads NAGVMQNPRHLVRRRGQEARLRCSPMKGHSHVYWYRQLPEEGLKFMVYLQKENIIDESGMPKERFSAEFPKEGPSILRIQQVVRGDSAAYFCASSPYGAGGTSSYEQYFGPGTRLTVT.

The chain joins TRBV13 to TRBJ1-2; tentative D call: TRBD1 (6 bases). The V gene's germline CDR1 is PRHDT and CDR2 FYEKMQ (reference sequence). There are 16 residues in the CDR3. The V and J ends lost 0 bases and 2 bases respectively, with 13 bases between them. The CDR3 region is CASSLGGRTANYGYTF. For the CDR3, the DNA is TGTGCCAGCAGCTTAGGGGGTCGGACAGCCAACTATGGCTACACCTTC. Combining the CDR3 with reference TRBV13 and TRBJ1-2 gives the whole variable domain AAGVIQSPRHLIKEKRETATLKCYPIPRHDTVYWYQQGPGQDPQFLISFYEKMQSDKGSIPDRFSAQQFSDYHSELNMSSLELGDSALYFCASSLGGRTANYGYTFGSGTRLTVV.

This clone showed up just once. This sequence joins TRBV11-2 and TRBJ2-7, with TRBD2 identical over 10 bases. The CDR3 loop spans 14 amino acids. V shed 5 bases and J 6 bases; nucleotides not matched to a gene: 7. Germline CDR1 SGHAT, CDR2 FQNNGV. The CDR3 reads CASSVSGRTGEQYF. In DNA, the CDR3 is TGTGCCAGCAGCGTTAGCGGGAGGACGGGCGAGCAGTACTTC. The full variable domain, with the rest looked up from reference TRBV11-2 and TRBJ2-7, is EAGVAQSPRYKIIEKRQSVAFWCNPISGHATLYWYQQILGQGPKLLIQFQNNGVVDDSQLPKDRFSAERLKGVDSTLKIQPAKLEDSAVYLCASSVSGRTGEQYFGPGTRLTVT.

The chain is built from TRBV27 and TRBJ2-1, with D tentatively TRBD2 (6 bases). The CDR3 extends over 13 amino acids. The germline gives CDR1 MNHEY, CDR2 SMNVEV (reference sequence). Trimming stripped 4 bases from V and 8 bases from J, with 12 bases between. CDR3: CASSSTSLHEQFF. The CDR3 nucleotides are TGTGCCAGCAGTTCGACTAGTCTCCATGAGCAGTTCTTC.

In DNA, the CDR3 is TGTGCCAGTACCTCCTCCTCATTATCTTTCTTT. This codes for CASTSSSLSFF. V and J are TRBV19 and TRBJ1-1; no reliable D call. The CDR3 has 11 residues. In germline, CDR1 is LNHDA, CDR2 SQIVND (reference sequence). Trimming removed 7 bases at V and 12 bases at J, with 15 bases between. Full variable domain (remainder filled in from reference TRBV19 and TRBJ1-1): DGGITQSPKYLFRKEGQNVTLSCEQNLNHDAMYWYRQDPGQGLRLIYYSQIVNDFQKGDIAEGYSVSREKKESFPLTVTSAQKNPTAFYLCASTSSSLSFFGQGTRLTVV.

The chain uses TRBV7-8 and TRBJ2-3, with 9 bases fitting TRBD2. The CDR3 spans 16 residues. V lost 5 bases to trimming and J lost 5 bases; unmatched junction nucleotides: 11. In germline, CDR1 is SGHVS, CDR2 FQNEAQ. The CDR3 DNA reads TGTGCCAGCAGCCCCCGGGGCGGGAGGGCCCGAGATACGCAGTATTTT. It codes for CASSPRGGRARDTQYF.

This rearrangement joins TRBV2 to TRBJ2-3; maybe TRBD2 (5 bases). V was cut by 7 bases and J by 2 bases, with 16 bases left in between. Germline V CDR1 and CDR2: SNHLY, FYNNEI. The CDR3 loop spans 15 amino acids. CDR3 sequence: CASTQAERSTDTQYF. CDR3 bases: TGTGCCAGCACCCAGGCGGAGCGGTCCACAGATACGCAGTATTTT.

The genes are TRBV10-1 and TRBJ1-1; maybe TRBD1 (6 bases). The ends were cut back, 3 bases at V and 8 bases at J, with 13 bases in the middle. The CDR3 totals 13 residues. Germline CDR1 and CDR2: WNHNN and SYGVQD (reference sequence). The CDR3 loop is CASSDGRGGEAFF. For the CDR3, the DNA is TGCGCCAGCAGTGATGGCAGGGGAGGAGAAGCTTTCTTT.

The V and J genes are TRBV5-1 and TRBJ2-6; D is unresolved. The CDR3 spans 17 residues. Germline V gene data show CDR1 as SGHRS and CDR2 as YFSETQ. Trimming took 7 bases from V and 0 from J, leaving 17 bases between them. Here the CDR3 reads CASGRTNRPSGANVLTF. CDR3 nucleotide sequence: TGCGCCAGCGGACGCACGAACCGACCCTCTGGGGCCAACGTCCTGACTTTC.

The chain is built from TRBV13 and TRBJ2-7; TRBD1 agrees at 7 bases. This CDR3 region has 14 residues. CDR1 PRHDT and CDR2 FYEKMQ come from the germline V gene (reference sequence). The V segment lost 5 bases and the J segment 6 bases; nucleotides outside the gene matches: 10. The CDR3 nucleotides read TGTGCCAGCAGCCCGCAGCTAAGGGGGCGCGAGCAGTACTTC. Amino acid sequence: CASSPQLRGREQYF.

This chain's CDR3 is CASSLSANTEAFF. The CDR3, as DNA: TGTGCCAGCAGTTTATCAGCGAACACTGAAGCTTTCTTT. The chain is built from TRBV27 and TRBJ1-1; D remains ambiguous. Germline assignment: CDR1 MNHEY and CDR2 SMNVEV (reference sequence). The CDR3 spans 13 residues. Trimming removed 0 bases from V and 1 base from J, with 3 bases in between.

The J gene is TRBJ1-5, the V gene TRBV5-6; the D gene is possibly TRBD1 (6 bases). V lost 4 bases to trimming and J lost 7 bases, with 15 bases between them. There are 14 residues in the CDR3. Germline V lookup: CDR1 SGHDT, CDR2 YYEEEE. In nucleotides, the CDR3 is TGTGCCAGCAGCATGGGGGGCGGGGTCCAGCCCCAGCATTTT. It translates to CASSMGGGVQPQHF.

This clone has just a few counts. The genes are TRBV14 and TRBJ1-4; D remains ambiguous. Per germline, CDR1 SGHDN and CDR2 FVKESK. Trimming took 0 bases from V and 8 from J, leaving 16 bases between them. This CDR3 comprises 16 residues. CDR3 bases: TGTGCCAGCAGCCAAGAGGACGCGGCGGGAAAGGAAAAACTGTTTTTT. Protein sequence: CASSQEDAAGKEKLFF.

The chain is built from TRBV28 and TRBJ2-7; D is unresolved. Between the trimmed V and J ends, which lost 6 bases and 2 bases, there was a span of 20 bases. The length of the CDR3 is 16 residues. CDR1 is MDHEN, CDR2 SYDVKM, per germline. CDR3 bases: TGTGCCAGCAGCTTCCCATCTTCAACAATGACCTACGAGCAGTACTTC. Amino acid sequence: CASSFPSSTMTYEQYF.

This chain connects TRBV6-5 to TRBJ2-1; no definite D call. Germline values: CDR1 MNHEY, CDR2 SVGAGI. The CDR3 is made up of 11 amino acids. The V end lost 8 bases, the J end lost 5 bases, and 7 bases lay between the germline ends. The CDR3 sequence is CASSRNNEQFF. As DNA, the CDR3 is TGTGCCAGCTCACGGAACAATGAGCAGTTCTTC.

The chain combines TRBV19 with TRBJ2-5; no firm D call. The J call may be mistaken, given a closer DNA end match to TRBJ2-7. Germline CDR1 is LNHDA and CDR2 is SQIVND (reference sequence). The CDR3 totals 15 residues. This chain's CDR3 is CASSTSGSPGYEQYF. The CDR3 region has the DNA TGTGCCAGTAGTACCTCCGGCAGCCCCGGCTACGAGCAGTACTTC.

This sequence joins TRBV29-1 and TRBJ2-1; 8 bases are a match to TRBD2. CDR1 is SQVTM and CDR2 is ANQGSEA in the germline V gene. Trimming at V came to 0 bases and at J to 7 bases, leaving 17 bases not matched to a gene. CDR3 length: 18 residues. As DNA, the CDR3 is TGCAGCGTTGAAGATCCAGGGACGGTCCCCCGGGGGGGAAATGAGCAGTTCTTC. Amino acids: CSVEDPGTVPRGGNEQFF.

The chain has TRBV5-1 and TRBJ2-1; D call uncertain. Trimming left V 6 bases short and J 6 bases short, with 16 bases between. The CDR3 spans 14 residues. Germline V gene sequence: CDR1 SGHRS, CDR2 YFSETQ. The chain's CDR3 is CASTSPATGNEQFF. DNA for the CDR3: TGCGCCAGCACCTCCCCAGCGACCGGCAATGAGCAGTTCTTC.

The V gene is TRBV7-9, the J gene TRBJ2-7; 8 bases match TRBD2. The J segment lost 7 bases and the V segment lost 5 bases, leaving 10 bases of the junction unmatched. This CDR3 is built from 14 residues. Germline V gene sequence: CDR1 SEHNR, CDR2 FQNEAQ (reference sequence). CDR3 coding DNA: TGTGCCAGCAGCCCCCCGGGGGGGCGGGGGGAGCAGTACTTC. Amino acid sequence: CASSPPGGRGEQYF.

V gene TRBV28 combines with J gene TRBJ2-5, with TRBD2 matching over 7 bases. V lost 4 bases to trimming and J lost 2 bases; unmatched junction nucleotides: 10. From germline, CDR1 is MDHEN and CDR2 SYDVKM. This CDR3 has 16 amino acids. The CDR3 region is CASSSPAKLAQETQYF. DNA for the CDR3: TGTGCCAGCAGTTCCCCCGCCAAACTAGCGCAAGAGACCCAGTACTTC.

V and J are TRBV25-1 and TRBJ2-7; TRBD2 agrees at 8 bases. The length of the CDR3 is 15 residues. The V segment lost 8 bases and the J segment 6 bases; nucleotides outside the gene matches: 15. CDR1 is MGHDK and CDR2 is SYGVNS in the germline V gene. CDR3 amino acids: CASSQGRGVYGEQYF. For the CDR3, the DNA is TGTGCCAGCTCCCAGGGGCGGGGGGTCTACGGCGAGCAGTACTTC.